The following is a T cell receptor beta chain sequence with its context. Its antigen is not known. This sample is part of a study of T cells in Graves' hyperthyroidism and ophthalmopathy. Authors of the study amplified TCR beta CDR3 regions from RNA transcripts. The study used the HTBI primer set for a first-round RT-PCR of the TCR CDR3. TCRdb recomputed calls from the multiplex PCR reads with MiXCR, one row per CDR3 protein. The top ten hold about 35% of the sample, which has hundreds of thousands of distinct CDR3 sequences, less than 25% seen once. The CDR3 contains 17 residues. In germline, CDR1 is SGHTA, CDR2 FQGNSA. The germline V and J ends were trimmed by 4 bases and 3 bases, with 19 bases remaining between them. Study conclusions and caveats: The blood repertoire included most of the expanded thyroid clonotypes above 0.001.

Ophthalmopathy patients showed a Clinical Activity Score of at least 3, NOSPECS grade of at least 4 and duration under 3 months. 10 ml of fresh peripheral blood supplied the PBMCs. The sequencing input was blood. This TCR was sampled from a young man with Graves' ophthalmopathy. The chain has TRBV7-2 and TRBJ1-5; possibly TRBD1 for D (6 bases). The CDR3 region is CASSYRKGGIFNQPQHF. As DNA, the CDR3 is TGTGCCAGCAGCTACCGAAAAGGGGGAATTTTCAATCAGCCCCAGCATTTT.